Following are 9 T cell receptor beta chains from one sample sequenced in a study of cytomegalovirus exposure and HLA in healthy donors. The PCR had 60 Vbeta and 13 Jbeta primers. Sequenced by immunoSEQ multiplex PCR; TCRdb stores in-frame clones only, minus some. This sample carries roughly 90,000 clones, less than 80% of them seen once, and the ten largest clones take approximately 20%. The sample comprised PBMCs. The source of these receptors is a young man in good health and CMV-seropositive.

CDR3 loop: CASSTRYTGELFF. As DNA, the CDR3 is TGTGCCAGCAGCACCCGGTACACCGGGGAGCTGTTTTTT. The V and J genes are TRBV13 and TRBJ2-2; D uncertain. V lost 5 bases, J lost 3 bases, and 7 bases lay in between. The CDR3 loop spans 13 amino acids. The germline V gene encodes CDR1 PRHDT and CDR2 FYEKMQ (reference sequence).

The chain employs TRBV5-1 and TRBJ1-3; 8 nucleotides agree with TRBD1. The J segment lost 4 bases and the V segment lost 5 bases, leaving 8 bases of the junction unmatched. Germline CDR1 and CDR2: SGHRS and YFSETQ. The CDR3 is 15 amino acids. CDR3 bases: TGCGCCAGCAGGTCCGGGACAGGTGGCGGAAACACCATATATTTT. Translating gives CASRSGTGGGNTIYF.

This clone was recorded once. The V and J genes are TRBV6-5 and TRBJ2-1; 11 nucleotides match TRBD2. After removal of 10 bases from V and 7 bases from J, the junction contained 6 bases not matched to a gene. Germline assignment: CDR1 MNHEY and CDR2 SVGAGI. The CDR3 length is 13 residues. In DNA, the CDR3 is TGTGCCACTACCATAGCGGGGGGGAATGAGCAGTTCTTC. It is translated as CATTIAGGNEQFF.

The DNA of the CDR3 is TGTGCCAGCAGTCCTAGCCGGGAGCTCAATGAGCAGTTCTTC. This gives the protein CASSPSRELNEQFF. The chain carries TRBV28 and TRBJ2-1, with D maybe TRBD2 (6 bases). Trimming left V 5 bases short and J 6 bases short, with 14 bases between. The CDR3 consists of 14 residues. Germline V gives CDR1 MDHEN, CDR2 SYDVKM.

This clone was seen just once. The genes are TRBV2 and TRBJ2-3, with TRBD2 matching 9 bases. J gave up 1 base and V 5 bases, and 7 bases lay outside the gene matches. The germline CDR1 and CDR2 sequences are SNHLY and FYNNEI. The CDR3 loop spans 16 amino acids. Written as DNA, the CDR3 is TGTGCCAGCAGTAGGGCTAGCGGGGTTGGCACAGATACGCAGTATTTT. It yields the protein CASSRASGVGTDTQYF. The variable domain in full, with the rest retrieved from reference TRBV2 and TRBJ2-3, is EPEVTQTPSHQVTQMGQEVILRCVPISNHLYFYWYRQILGQKVEFLVSFYNNEISEKSEIFDDQFSVERPDGSNFTLKIRSTKLEDSAMYFCASSRASGVGTDTQYFGPGTRLTVL.

This clone was detected many times. The chain carries TRBV19 and TRBJ2-3; 8 bases agree with TRBD2. The V gene's germline CDR1 is LNHDA and CDR2 SQIVND (reference sequence). With 1 base clipped from V and 2 bases from J, the junction kept 11 bases outside the gene matches. This CDR3 has 18 amino acids. For the CDR3, the DNA is TGTGCCAGTAGTATAGCCCGTTCGGGGGGGCCGTTCACAGATACGCAGTATTTT. It is translated as CASSIARSGGPFTDTQYF.

This clone was counted only a few times. The chain has TRBV2 and TRBJ1-2; D unresolved. Germline CDR1 reads SNHLY; CDR2 reads FYNNEI. This CDR3 region has 15 residues. Trimming removed 7 bases at V and 7 bases at J, with 22 bases between. Written as DNA, the CDR3 is TGTGCCAGCACACGCTTACGGGTTGTCGTTCTTGGCTACACCTTC. This translates into CASTRLRVVVLGYTF.

The CDR3 is CASSPDPLFPGQGSDTEAFF. The DNA for the CDR3 is TGTGCCAGCTCACCAGATCCTTTATTTCCGGGACAGGGTAGTGACACTGAAGCTTTCTTT. This sequence joins TRBV18 and TRBJ1-1, with 9 bases that match TRBD1. This CDR3 is built from 20 residues. The ends lost 2 bases at V and 3 bases at J; junction bases unmatched: 19. CDR1 is KGHSH, CDR2 LQKENI, per germline.

This sequence joins TRBV7-6 and TRBJ1-4; D call uncertain. Per germline, CDR1 SGHVS and CDR2 FNYEAQ. Trimming took 0 bases from V and 8 from J, leaving 7 bases between them. The CDR3 spans 13 residues. The CDR3 loop is CASSLANREKLFF. CDR3 DNA sequence: TGTGCCAGCAGCTTAGCTAACAGAGAAAAACTGTTTTTT. Full variable domain (outside the CDR3, taken from reference TRBV7-6 and TRBJ1-4): GAGVSQSPRYKVTKRGQDVALRCDPISGHVSLYWYRQALGQGPEFLTYFNYEAQQDKSGLPNDRFSAERPEGSISTLTIQRTEQRDSAMYRCASSLANREKLFFGSGTQLSVL.